This passage covers 15 T cell receptor beta chains from one sample sequenced in a study of tumor-infiltrating lymphocytes in primary liver carcinoma. Researchers generated TCR beta cDNA from approximately 0.55 ug of total RNA, relying on a constant-region primer. Libraries covering TCR beta were generated through three nested multiplex PCR rounds (using a slightly modified ARM-PCR). Researchers ran the first two PCR rounds for roughly 10 cycles each with TRBV1-TRBV30 forward primers and a C-beta reverse primer. MiXCR was run by TCRdb on the multiplex PCR reads, yielding one entry per CDR3 protein. Found here are tens of thousands of distinct CDR3 sequences, about two thirds of them singletons; the top ten hold 40%. Co-extracting RNA and DNA was done with roughly 17-33 mg of unsorted bulk tissue as input. What was sequenced was liver tumor tissue from sampling region 4. Regarding subset: tumor region T4, right-lateral pole. These receptors all stem from a man between 35 and 55 years old with primary liver carcinoma and hepatitis B virus infection.

Remarks on this clonotype: This CDR3 is missing its conserved last phenylalanine or tryptophan, likely due to a read error. The V gene is TRBV6-1, the J gene TRBJ2-1; D may be TRBD2 (6 bases). The V gene lost 8 bases and the J gene lost 4 bases, with 21 bases spanning the gap. Per germline, CDR1 MNHNS and CDR2 SASEGT. The CDR3 contains 16 residues. The CDR3 here is CASRTGGADPYNEQFL. In DNA, the CDR3 is TGTGCCAGCCGGACTGGCGGGGCAGACCCTTACAATGAGCAGTTCCTC.

This clonotype was observed many times. V is TRBV11-2 and J is TRBJ2-1; a weak D match, TRBD2 (5 bases). V shed 7 bases and J shed 0 bases, with 16 bases lying between them. This CDR3 spans 16 amino acids. CDR1 SGHAT and CDR2 FQNNGV come from the germline V gene. The CDR3 DNA is TGTGCCAGCACTTTTTCTAGCCAGAGCTCCTACAATGAGCAGTTCTTC. This codes for CASTFSSQSSYNEQFF. Drawing the rest from reference TRBV11-2 and TRBJ2-1, the complete variable domain is EAGVAQSPRYKIIEKRQSVAFWCNPISGHATLYWYQQILGQGPKLLIQFQNNGVVDDSQLPKDRFSAERLKGVDSTLKIQPAKLEDSAVYLCASTFSSQSSYNEQFFGPGTRLTVL.

A note on this clonotype: The junction departs from the called germline gene at one end, perhaps through a read error. The rearrangement uses TRBV10-3 and TRBJ2-7; 8 bases agree with TRBD2. There are 19 residues in the CDR3. Germline CDR1 and CDR2: ENHRY and SYGVKD. CDR3 in DNA: TGTGTCATCATCAAACGATCGGGACTAACGGGAGGGTTCTCCTACGAGCAGTACTTC. Encoded protein: CVIIKRSGLTGGFSYEQYF.

In the case of this clonotype: Sequence at one end of the junction differs from germline and may be a read error. The chain recombines TRBV11-2 with TRBJ1-1; tentatively, D is TRBD1 (5 bases). The length of the CDR3 is 13 residues. Germline V gene sequence: CDR1 SGHAT, CDR2 FQNNGV. CDR3 region: CASSLGPDTEASF. The CDR3 DNA sequence: TGTGCCAGCAGCTTAGGACCGGACACTGAAGCTTCCTTT.

Points on this clonotype: At one end the junction does not follow the germline gene, possibly because of a read error. V and J are TRBV24-1 and TRBJ2-1; maybe TRBD2 (6 bases). The CDR3 extends over 17 amino acids. Per the germline V gene, CDR1 is KGHDR and CDR2 is SFDVKD. Here the CDR3 DNA reads TGTGCCACCAGTGAATATTCTACGACTAGATCCTACAATAAGCAATTCTTC. This sequence encodes CATSEYSTTRSYNKQFF.

For this clonotype: A much larger clone is a single base away; this may be a read error. J is TRBJ2-3 and V is TRBV9, with TRBD2 matching over 8 bases. V was clipped by 0 bases and J by 5 bases; unmatched bases: 5. The CDR3 is 15 amino acids. CDR1 is SGDLS and CDR2 is YYNGEE in the germline V gene. CDR3 sequence: CASSVEAGVVDTQYF. The CDR3 nucleotides are TGTGCCAGCAGCGTAGAAGCGGGAGTCGTAGATACGCAGTATTTT.

The J gene is TRBJ2-7, the V gene TRBV6-6; a possible D gene is TRBD1 (6 bases). The germline V and J ends were trimmed by 5 bases and 0 bases, with 20 bases remaining between them. CDR1 is MNHNY and CDR2 is SVGAGI in the germline V gene (reference sequence). CDR3 length equals 17 residues. The DNA for the CDR3 is TGTGCCAGCAGTCCGCCGGCAGGGGCCCGGGGCTCCTACGAGCAGTACTTC. Residues: CASSPPAGARGSYEQYF.

This chain joins TRBV6-5 and TRBJ2-7; TRBD2 is a possible D gene (5 bases). The CDR3 has 14 residues. From germline, CDR1 is MNHEY and CDR2 SVGAGI. Trimming pared 7 bases from V and 6 bases from J, leaving 19 bases between. CDR3 sequence (DNA): TGTGCCAGCACTTCACTGGGAGCGTCGATCGAGCAGTACTTC. Translating it yields CASTSLGASIEQYF.

The chain uses TRBV6-5 and TRBJ2-7; 10 nucleotides align to TRBD1. V was pared by 4 bases and J by 4 bases, with 10 bases of the junction left unmatched. Germline CDR1 MNHEY, CDR2 SVGAGI. CDR3 length equals 16 residues. As DNA, the CDR3 is TGTGCCAGCAGTTCCCCACCGGGACAGGGGTCTTACGAGCAGTACTTC. This encodes CASSSPPGQGSYEQYF.

This clonotype has ten or more counts. The rearrangement joins TRBV5-4 to TRBJ2-2; a possible D gene is TRBD1 (5 bases). The CDR3 extends over 15 amino acids. Germline V gene lookup returns CDR1 SGHNT and CDR2 YYREEE (reference sequence). V lost 4 bases, J lost 7 bases, and 17 bases lay in between. For the CDR3, the DNA is TGTGCCAGCAGCCCGAGCAACAGGTTGGACGGGGAGCTGTTTTTT. Translating gives CASSPSNRLDGELFF.

Remarks on this clonotype: This clone may be a read error of a much larger clone one base away. The chain is built from TRBV7-9 and TRBJ2-7; D uncertain. The CDR3 totals 11 residues. In germline, CDR1 is SEHNR, CDR2 FQNEAQ (reference sequence). The CDR3 sequence is CASSLGFEQCF. In DNA, the CDR3 is TGTGCCAGCAGCTTGGGGTTCGAGCAGTGCTTC.

This chain links TRBV10-3 with TRBJ2-3; D uncertain. Trimming cost V 6 bases and J 5 bases, with 18 bases left between them. The CDR3 has 15 residues. Germline V gene data show CDR1 as ENHRY and CDR2 as SYGVKD. CDR3 sequence (DNA): TGTGCCATCAGACGTGATTACAAACCCATAGATACGCAGTATTTT. Residues: CAIRRDYKPIDTQYF.

In the case of this clonotype: One end of the junction does not line up with germline, which may come from a read error. The chain links TRBV12-3 or TRBV12-4 to TRBJ2-5; 7 bases agree with TRBD2. This CDR3 has 14 residues. This chain's CDR3 is CGSIPREDLLTQYF. In DNA, the CDR3 is TGTGGCAGCATCCCCCGGGAGGATCTGTTGACCCAGTACTTC.

A remark on this clonotype: The conserved phenylalanine or tryptophan is not found at the CDR3 terminus, so this likely reflects a read error. The chain couples TRBV4-2 to TRBJ1-2; 7 bases are shared with TRBD1. This CDR3 comprises 15 residues. J lost 7 bases, V lost 0 bases, and 8 bases had no gene match. Germline V lookup: CDR1 LGHNA, CDR2 YNFKEQ. The CDR3 is CASSQEEGGGSGYTL. Written as DNA, the CDR3 is TGTGCCAGCAGCCAAGAGGAAGGGGGCGGATCTGGCTACACCTTA.

This clonotype was counted only a few times. The chain recombines TRBV18 with TRBJ1-2; D is undetermined. Germline CDR1 reads KGHSH; CDR2 reads LQKENI. Trimming left V 2 bases short and J 1 base short, with 5 bases between. The CDR3 runs 13 residues. CDR3 in amino acids: CASSPGSNYGYTF. The CDR3 DNA is TGTGCCAGCTCACCAGGCAGTAACTATGGCTACACCTTC.